This T cell receptor (beta chain) came from a study of blood T cells in healthy people across ages. Study conclusions and caveats: It was held that diversity estimates obtained from one million T cells represented underestimates.

Isolation yielded PBMCs, at least 6 million per sample, in every case. A J-beta primer mix and a sample-barcoded 5' primer were used in a second PCR of roughly 6 to 11 cycles. TCRdb redid the calling of the 5' RACE reads with MiXCR, one entry per CDR3 protein. Of hundreds of thousands of distinct CDR3 sequences listed, about three fifths were seen once; the top ten hold about 20%. Remarks on this clonotype: Its antigen is not identified.

The V and J ends lost 5 bases and 8 bases respectively, with 15 bases between them. In germline, CDR1 is SNHLY, CDR2 FYNNEI. The CDR3 is made up of 13 amino acids. This chain joins TRBV2 and TRBJ1-1; D perhaps matches TRBD1 (5 bases). The sequence came from a young man in good health. The sample consisted of blood. The CDR3 nucleotides are TGTGCCAGCAGTCCCCCTGTGGCAGGGGAAGCTTTCTTT. Encoded protein: CASSPPVAGEAFF.